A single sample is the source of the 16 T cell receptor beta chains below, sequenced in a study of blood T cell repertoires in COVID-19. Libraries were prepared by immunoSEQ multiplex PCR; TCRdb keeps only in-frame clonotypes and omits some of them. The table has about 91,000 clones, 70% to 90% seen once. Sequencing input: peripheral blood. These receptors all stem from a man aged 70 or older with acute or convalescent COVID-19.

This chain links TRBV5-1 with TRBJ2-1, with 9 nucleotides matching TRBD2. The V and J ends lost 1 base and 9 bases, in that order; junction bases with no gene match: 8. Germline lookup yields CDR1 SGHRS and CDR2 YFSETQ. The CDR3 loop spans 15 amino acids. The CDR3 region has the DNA TGCGCCAGCAGCTTGTTAGCGGGGGATAATAGTGAGCAGTTCTTC. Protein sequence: CASSLLAGDNSEQFF.

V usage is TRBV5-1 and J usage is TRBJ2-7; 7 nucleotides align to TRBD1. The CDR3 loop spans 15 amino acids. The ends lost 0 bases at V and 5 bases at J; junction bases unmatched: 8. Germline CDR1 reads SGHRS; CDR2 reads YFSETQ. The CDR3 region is CASSLDRGSSDEQYF. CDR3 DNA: TGCGCCAGCAGCTTGGACAGGGGATCTTCCGACGAGCAGTACTTC.

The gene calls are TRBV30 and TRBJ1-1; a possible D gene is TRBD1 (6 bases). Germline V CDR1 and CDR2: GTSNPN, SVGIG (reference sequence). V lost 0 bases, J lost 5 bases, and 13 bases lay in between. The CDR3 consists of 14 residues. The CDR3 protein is CAWSVGGFGTEAFF. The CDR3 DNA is TGTGCCTGGAGTGTTGGGGGCTTCGGGACTGAAGCTTTCTTT.

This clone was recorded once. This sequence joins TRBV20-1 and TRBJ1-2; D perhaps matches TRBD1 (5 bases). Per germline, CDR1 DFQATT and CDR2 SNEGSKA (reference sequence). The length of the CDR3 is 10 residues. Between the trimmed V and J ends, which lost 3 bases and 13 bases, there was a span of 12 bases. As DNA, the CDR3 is TGCAGTGCTAGTAGGCAGCAGGGCACCTTC. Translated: CSASRQQGTF.

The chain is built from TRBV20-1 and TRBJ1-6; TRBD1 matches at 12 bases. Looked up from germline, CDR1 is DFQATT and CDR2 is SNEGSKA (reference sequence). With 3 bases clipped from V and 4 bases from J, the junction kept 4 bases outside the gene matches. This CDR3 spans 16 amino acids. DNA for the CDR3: TGCAGTGCTAGTCCGGGACAGGGGGCTTATAATTCACCCCTCCACTTT. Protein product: CSASPGQGAYNSPLHF.

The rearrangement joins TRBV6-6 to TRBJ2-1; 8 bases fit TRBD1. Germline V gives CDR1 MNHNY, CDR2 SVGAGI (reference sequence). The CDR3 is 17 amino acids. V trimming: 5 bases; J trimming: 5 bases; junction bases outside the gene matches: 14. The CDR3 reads CASSRQGPGQNNNEQFF. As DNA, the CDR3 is TGTGCCAGCAGTCGACAGGGGCCGGGACAGAACAACAATGAGCAGTTCTTC.

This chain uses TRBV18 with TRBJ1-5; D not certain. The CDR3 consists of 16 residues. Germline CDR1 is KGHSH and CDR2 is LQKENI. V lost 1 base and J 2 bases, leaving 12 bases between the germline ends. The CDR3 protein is CASSPLGGNGNQPQHF. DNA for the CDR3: TGTGCCAGCTCACCACTTGGAGGGAACGGCAATCAGCCCCAGCATTTT.

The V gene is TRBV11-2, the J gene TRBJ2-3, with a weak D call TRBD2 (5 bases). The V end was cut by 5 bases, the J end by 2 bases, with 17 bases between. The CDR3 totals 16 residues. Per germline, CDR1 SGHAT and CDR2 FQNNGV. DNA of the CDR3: TGTGCCAGCAGCCCAGACTCGGGAATCTACACAGATACGCAGTATTTT. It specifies CASSPDSGIYTDTQYF.

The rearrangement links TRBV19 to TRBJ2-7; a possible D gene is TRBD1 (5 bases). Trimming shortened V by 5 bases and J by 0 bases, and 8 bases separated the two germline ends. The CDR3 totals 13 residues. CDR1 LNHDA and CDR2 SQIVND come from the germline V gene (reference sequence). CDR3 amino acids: CASSDRVSYEQYF. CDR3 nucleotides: TGTGCCAGTAGTGACAGAGTCTCCTACGAGCAGTACTTC.

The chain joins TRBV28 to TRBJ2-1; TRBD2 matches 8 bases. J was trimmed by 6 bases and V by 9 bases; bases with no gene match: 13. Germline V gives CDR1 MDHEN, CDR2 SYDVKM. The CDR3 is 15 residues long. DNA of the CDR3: TGTGCCAGTTTTTCCCCGGGAGGGGGTGGCAATGAGCAGTTCTTC. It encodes CASFSPGGGGNEQFF.

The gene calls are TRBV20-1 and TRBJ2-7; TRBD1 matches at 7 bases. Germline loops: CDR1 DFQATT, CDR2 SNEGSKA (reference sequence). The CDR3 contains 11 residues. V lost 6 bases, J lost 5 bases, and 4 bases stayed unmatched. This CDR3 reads CSAQTGNEQYF. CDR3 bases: TGCAGTGCACAGACAGGGAACGAGCAGTACTTC.

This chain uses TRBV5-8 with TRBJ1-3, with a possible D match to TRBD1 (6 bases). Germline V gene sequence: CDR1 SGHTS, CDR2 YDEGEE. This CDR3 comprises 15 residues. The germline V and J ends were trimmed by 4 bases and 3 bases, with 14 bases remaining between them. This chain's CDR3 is CASSTKQGFGNTIYF. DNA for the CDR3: TGTGCCAGCAGCACTAAACAGGGATTTGGAAACACCATATATTTT.

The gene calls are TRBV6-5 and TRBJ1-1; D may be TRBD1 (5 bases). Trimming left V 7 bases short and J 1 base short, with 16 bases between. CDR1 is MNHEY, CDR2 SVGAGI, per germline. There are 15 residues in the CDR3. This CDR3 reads CASIGRTSPNTEAFF. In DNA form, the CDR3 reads TGTGCCAGCATCGGAAGGACAAGCCCGAACACTGAAGCTTTCTTT.

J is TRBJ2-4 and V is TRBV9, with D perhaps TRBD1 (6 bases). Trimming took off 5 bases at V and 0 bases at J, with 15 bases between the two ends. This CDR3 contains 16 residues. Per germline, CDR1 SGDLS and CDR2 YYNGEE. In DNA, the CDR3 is TGTGCCAGCAGGGGAACAGGGTCGCTAGCCAAAAACATTCAGTACTTC. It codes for CASRGTGSLAKNIQYF.

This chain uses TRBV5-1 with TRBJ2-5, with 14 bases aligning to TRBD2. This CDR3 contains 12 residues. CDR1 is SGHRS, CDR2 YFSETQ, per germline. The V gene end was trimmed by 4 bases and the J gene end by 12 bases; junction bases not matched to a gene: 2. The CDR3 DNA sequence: TGCGCCAGCAGCGTGACTAGCGGGGGGGAGTACTTC. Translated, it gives CASSVTSGGEYF.

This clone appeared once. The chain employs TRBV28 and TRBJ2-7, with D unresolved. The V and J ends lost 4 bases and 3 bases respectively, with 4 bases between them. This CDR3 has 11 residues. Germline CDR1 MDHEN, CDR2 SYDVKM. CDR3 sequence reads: CASSSFYEQYF. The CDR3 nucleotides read TGTGCCAGCAGTTCTTTCTACGAGCAGTACTTC.